The 4 T cell receptor beta chains in this list originate from one sample, sequenced in a study of blood T cell repertoires in COVID-19. The protocol was immunoSEQ multiplex PCR, while the TCRdb copy is restricted to in-frame clones and leaves out a portion. The sample gives about 210,000 clones, roughly nine tenths of which show up once; more than 0.95% is in the top ten. The specimen sequenced was peripheral blood. The receptors derive from a young man with acute or convalescent COVID-19.

Notes on this clone: Other DNA variants within this sample encode the same CDR3. This chain uses TRBV19 with TRBJ2-7; tentative D call: TRBD1 (6 bases). CDR3 size: 14 residues. In germline, CDR1 is LNHDA, CDR2 SQIVND (reference sequence). Trimming cost V 1 base and J 2 bases, with 9 bases left between them. The CDR3 DNA sequence: TGTGCCAGTAGTATAGCCAAGGGGGCCTACGAGCAGTACTTC. Translation gives CASSIAKGAYEQYF.

This chain uses TRBV6-6 with TRBJ1-3; TRBD1 matches at 8 bases. The ends lost 2 bases at V and 3 bases at J; junction bases unmatched: 3. The germline V gene has CDR1 MNHNY and CDR2 SVGAGI (reference sequence). The CDR3 is made up of 15 amino acids. The CDR3 nucleotides read TGTGCCAGCAGTTACGCAGGGGGCCTTGGAAACACCATATATTTT. Its protein is CASSYAGGLGNTIYF.

The V call is TRBV29-1, the J call TRBJ2-2; perhaps TRBD2 as D (5 bases). CDR3 length equals 13 residues. Germline CDR1 SQVTM, CDR2 ANQGSEA. Trimming took 6 bases from V and 3 from J, leaving 11 bases between them. The CDR3 loop is CSVTSGYTGELFF. The CDR3 DNA is TGCAGCGTCACAAGCGGATACACCGGGGAGCTGTTTTTT.

This clone was recorded only once. J is TRBJ2-1 and V is TRBV12-3 or TRBV12-4; 7 bases match TRBD2. This CDR3 is built from 11 residues. V lost 6 bases and J lost 9; bases outside the gene matches: 2. In nucleotides, the CDR3 is TGTGCCAGCAGCCAGCGGGGTGAGCAGTTCTTC. Translation: CASSQRGEQFF.